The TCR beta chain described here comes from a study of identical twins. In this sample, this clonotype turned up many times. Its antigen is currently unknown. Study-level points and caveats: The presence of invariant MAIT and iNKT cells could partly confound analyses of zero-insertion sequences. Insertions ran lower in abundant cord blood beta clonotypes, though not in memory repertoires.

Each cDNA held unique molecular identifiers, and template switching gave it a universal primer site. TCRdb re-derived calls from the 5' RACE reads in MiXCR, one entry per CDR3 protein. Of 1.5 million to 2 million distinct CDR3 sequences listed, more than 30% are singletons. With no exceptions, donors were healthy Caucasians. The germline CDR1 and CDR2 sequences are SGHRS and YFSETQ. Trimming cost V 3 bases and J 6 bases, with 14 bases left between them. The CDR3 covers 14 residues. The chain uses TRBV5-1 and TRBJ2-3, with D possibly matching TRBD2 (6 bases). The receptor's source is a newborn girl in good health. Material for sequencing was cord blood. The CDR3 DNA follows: TGCGCCAGCAGCTACGAACGGGGGACGGATACGCAGTATTTT. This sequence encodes CASSYERGTDTQYF.